A single sample gave rise to the 5 T cell receptor beta chains below, sequenced in a study of T cell responses to AZD1222 COVID-19 vaccine. Sequencing was performed with immunoSEQ multiplex PCR; in TCRdb, only in-frame clones are kept and a portion is missing. This sample has 120,000 to 150,000 clones, with 86% found just once. The sequencing here drew on peripheral blood, taken 28 days after the second AZD1222 dose. The receptor source for this set is an adult who received the AZD1222 COVID-19 vaccine.

V usage is TRBV6-5 and J usage is TRBJ1-1; 8 nucleotides align to TRBD1. The CDR3 runs 14 residues. CDR1 is MNHEY and CDR2 is SVGAGI in the germline V gene. J was trimmed by 3 bases and V by 6 bases; bases with no gene match: 6. Written as DNA, the CDR3 is TGTGCCAGCAGCAAGACAGGGGCCTACACTGAAGCTTTCTTT. Translation: CASSKTGAYTEAFF.

The chain combines TRBV4-2 with TRBJ1-2; D gene ambiguous. With 3 bases removed from V and 8 bases from J, the gap between germline ends came to 10 bases. This CDR3 is built from 12 residues. Germline V gene sequence: CDR1 LGHNA, CDR2 YNFKEQ. The CDR3, as DNA: TGTGCCAGCAGCCACCAGGAAAGGGGCTACACCTTC. Translating gives CASSHQERGYTF.

The chain couples TRBV19 to TRBJ2-7, with 10 bases fitting TRBD2. There are 13 residues in the CDR3. The junction had 3 bases not matched to a gene; V was cut back by 7 bases and J by 3 bases. Germline CDR1 LNHDA, CDR2 SQIVND (reference sequence). CDR3 protein: CASKRTSGYEQYF. As DNA, the CDR3 is TGTGCCAGTAAACGGACTAGCGGCTACGAGCAGTACTTC.

There are a few counts of this clone. The gene calls are TRBV2 and TRBJ1-3, with 7 positions matching TRBD1. Per the germline V gene, CDR1 is SNHLY and CDR2 is FYNNEI. The CDR3 length is 22 residues. J was trimmed by 0 bases and V by 5 bases; bases with no gene match: 25. The DNA for the CDR3 is TGTGCCAGCAGTCTATTCGAGCCCTCGACAGGGAGCCGACAAACCTCTGGAAACACCATATATTTT. Its translation: CASSLFEPSTGSRQTSGNTIYF.

As regards this clone: Other DNA sequences within the sample encode an identical CDR3. V gene TRBV5-1 combines with J gene TRBJ1-1; the D gene is possibly TRBD1 (6 bases). The CDR3 totals 14 residues. CDR1 SGHRS and CDR2 YFSETQ come from the germline V gene. V was shortened by 4 bases and J by 1 base, with 11 bases between the two germline ends. The CDR3: CASSGLTGNTEAFF. In DNA form, the CDR3 reads TGCGCCAGCAGCGGCCTGACAGGGAACACTGAAGCTTTCTTT. Complete variable domain (other parts from reference TRBV5-1 and TRBJ1-1): KAGVTQTPRYLIKTRGQQVTLSCSPISGHRSVSWYQQTPGQGLQFLFEYFSETQRNKGNFPGRFSGRQFSNSRSEMNVSTLELGDSALYLCASSGLTGNTEAFFGQGTRLTVV.